Following are 28 T cell receptor beta chains from one sample sequenced in a study of T-cell reconstitution after alpha-beta-depleted transplantation in children. Unique molecular identifiers were incorporated into the prepared TCRbeta library. TCRdb re-called the PCR reads through MiXCR, storing one row per CDR3 protein. The repertoire consists of 500,000 or so distinct CDR3 sequences, with about 10% occurring once and the leading ten covering 14%. Here the sequenced sample was PBMCs, mostly from graft donor cells, taken 180 days after TCRalphabeta/CD19-depleted stem cell transplant. The source of these receptors is a female patient younger than 10 who had a stem cell transplant for aplastic anemia, so the T cells may come from the graft donor.

In its sample, this clonotype was seen a few times. This chain uses TRBV5-1 with TRBJ2-1, with 8 bases lining up with TRBD1. Losses at the gene ends were 1 base for V and 5 bases for J; bases not matched to a gene: 11. The V gene's germline CDR1 is SGHRS and CDR2 YFSETQ. This CDR3 region has 17 residues. The CDR3 DNA follows: TGCGCCAGCAGCTTGATCCTTACAGGGGGGAAAAACAATGAGCAGTTCTTC. This gives the protein CASSLILTGGKNNEQFF.

This clonotype was recorded at least ten times. The chain carries TRBV29-1 and TRBJ2-3, with a weak D call TRBD2 (6 bases). Per germline, CDR1 SQVTM and CDR2 ANQGSEA. The V gene lost 7 bases and the J gene lost 1 base, with 15 bases spanning the gap. This CDR3 spans 14 amino acids. This chain's CDR3 is CSARLGEGTDTQYF. The CDR3 DNA reads TGCAGCGCCCGTCTGGGGGAGGGCACAGATACGCAGTATTTT.

This chain uses TRBV5-1 with TRBJ2-1; 14 nucleotides align to TRBD2. The CDR3 runs 16 residues. V gave up 5 bases and J gave up 6 bases; unmatched junction bases: 7. Germline lookup yields CDR1 SGHRS and CDR2 YFSETQ. CDR3 residues: CASSPTGLAGVNEQFF. The CDR3 DNA reads TGCGCCAGCAGTCCAACGGGACTAGCGGGAGTCAATGAGCAGTTCTTC.

The chain combines TRBV11-1 with TRBJ2-7; D is ambiguous. CDR3 length: 17 residues. Germline assignment: CDR1 SGHAT and CDR2 FQDESV (reference sequence). The ends were cut back, 1 base at V and 3 bases at J, with 19 bases in the middle. CDR3 in amino acids: CASSLGGIPGALYEQYF. The CDR3 DNA is TGTGCCAGCAGCTTAGGTGGGATTCCTGGTGCCCTCTACGAGCAGTACTTC.

V gene TRBV2 combines with J gene TRBJ2-4; tentatively, D is TRBD1 (6 bases). Germline lookup yields CDR1 SNHLY and CDR2 FYNNEI. This CDR3 comprises 13 residues. Trimming stripped 1 base from V and 8 bases from J, with 9 bases between. The CDR3 DNA sequence: TGTGCCAGCAGTGAAGAGGGGGTGCACATTCAGTACTTC. Translated: CASSEEGVHIQYF. Full variable domain (rest looked up from reference TRBV2 and TRBJ2-4): EPEVTQTPSHQVTQMGQEVILRCVPISNHLYFYWYRQILGQKVEFLVSFYNNEISEKSEIFDDQFSVERPDGSNFTLKIRSTKLEDSAMYFCASSEEGVHIQYFGAGTRLSVL.

V and J are TRBV12-3 or TRBV12-4 and TRBJ1-2; 10 positions agree with TRBD1. The V segment lost 2 bases and the J segment 4 bases; nucleotides outside the gene matches: 4. The CDR3 sequence is 15 residues long. CDR3 sequence: CASSLRTGGPYGYTF. The CDR3 region has the DNA TGTGCCAGCAGTTTAAGGACAGGGGGTCCCTATGGCTACACCTTC.

V is TRBV27 and J is TRBJ2-7; D is unresolved. CDR3 length equals 13 residues. The germline V gene encodes CDR1 MNHEY and CDR2 SMNVEV (reference sequence). V was trimmed by 1 base and J by 7 bases, leaving 11 bases between them. The CDR3, as DNA: TGTGCCAGCAGTTTATTAGAGTCTTGGGAGCAGTACTTC. This encodes CASSLLESWEQYF.

V and J are TRBV14 and TRBJ2-3, with D unresolved. V lost 4 bases, J lost 5 bases, and 13 bases lay in between. The CDR3 runs 14 residues. CDR1 and CDR2 (germline): SGHDN, FVKESK. CDR3 residues: CASSLPLSIDTQYF. The CDR3 DNA reads TGTGCCAGCAGCCTCCCACTATCGATAGATACGCAGTATTTT.

The V call is TRBV29-1, the J call TRBJ2-7, with 7 bases that match TRBD2. After removal of 6 bases from V and 4 bases from J, the junction contained 12 bases not matched to a gene. From germline, CDR1 is SQVTM and CDR2 ANQGSEA. The CDR3 is 14 amino acids. The CDR3 bases are TGCAGCGTGGGGGTTCTAGCGGCTTCTTACGAGCAGTACTTC. As protein: CSVGVLAASYEQYF.

The V gene is TRBV20-1, the J gene TRBJ1-1; a possible D gene is TRBD1 (5 bases). Deletions cut 3 bases from V and 10 bases from J, with 12 bases between. The CDR3 runs to 11 residues. In germline, CDR1 is DFQATT, CDR2 SNEGSKA (reference sequence). In nucleotides, the CDR3 is TGCAGTGCTAGCCCCCCGCAGGGAGCTTTCTTT. This sequence encodes CSASPPQGAFF.

This clonotype has ten or more counts. The chain recombines TRBV7-3 with TRBJ2-1; 7 nucleotides match TRBD2. CDR1 SGHTA and CDR2 FQGTGA come from the germline V gene. After removal of 2 bases from V and 4 bases from J, the junction contained 5 bases not matched to a gene. The CDR3 runs to 15 residues. The CDR3 loop reads CASSLFLAEYNEQFF. DNA for the CDR3: TGTGCCAGCAGCTTATTTCTAGCGGAGTACAATGAGCAGTTCTTC.

This clonotype is classed as medium-sized. The V call is TRBV3-1, the J call TRBJ1-1, with D uncertain. Trimming shortened V by 4 bases and J by 4 bases, and 13 bases separated the two germline ends. The CDR3 is made up of 14 amino acids. From germline, CDR1 is LGHDT and CDR2 YNNKEL (reference sequence). The CDR3 DNA reads TGTGCCAGCAGCCCCTTCGGGTCGAGCACTGAAGCTTTCTTT. Translating gives CASSPFGSSTEAFF.

This chain links TRBV7-8 with TRBJ2-7; possibly TRBD1 for D (7 bases). Trimming stripped 3 bases from V and 0 bases from J, with 18 bases between. Germline assignment: CDR1 SGHVS and CDR2 FQNEAQ. There are 17 residues in the CDR3. The CDR3 DNA is TGTGCCAGCAGCTTGCGGGACAGCCGTTCTCGCTCCTACGAGCAGTACGTC. Its protein is CASSLRDSRSRSYEQYV.

This clonotype was counted between two and nine times. DNA for the CDR3: TGTGCCAGCAGCTTGACCCTCCTTGGGGCCAACGTCCTGACTTTC. It encodes CASSLTLLGANVLTF. The J gene is TRBJ2-6, the V gene TRBV5-6; D is uncertain. V was clipped by 1 base and J by 3 bases, with 8 bases between them. From germline, CDR1 is SGHDT and CDR2 YYEEEE. There are 15 residues in the CDR3.

The V and J genes are TRBV27 and TRBJ2-3; D ambiguous. This CDR3 comprises 13 residues. V lost 5 bases, J lost 6 bases, and 12 bases lay in between. The germline gives CDR1 MNHEY, CDR2 SMNVEV (reference sequence). CDR3 in amino acids: CASSPLPEDTQYF. CDR3 sequence (DNA): TGTGCCAGCAGTCCCCTCCCTGAGGATACGCAGTATTTT.

This clonotype was recorded many times. The gene calls are TRBV20-1 and TRBJ2-7; weak D call: TRBD1 (6 bases). CDR1 is DFQATT and CDR2 is SNEGSKA in the germline V gene (reference sequence). V gave up 0 bases and J gave up 2 bases, with 8 bases separating them. The CDR3 contains 13 residues. The CDR3 DNA sequence: TGCAGTGCTAGAGATGGGACAACCTACGAGCAGTACTTC. This codes for CSARDGTTYEQYF.

This chain connects TRBV7-8 to TRBJ1-5, with 7 bases lining up with TRBD1. CDR1 SGHVS and CDR2 FQNEAQ come from the germline V gene. V was clipped by 2 bases and J by 3 bases; unmatched bases: 10. The CDR3 covers 17 residues. CDR3 sequence reads: CASSLTSGDSYNQPQHF. The CDR3 DNA reads TGTGCCAGCAGCTTAACATCGGGGGACAGTTACAATCAGCCCCAGCATTTT.

This clonotype showed up just a few times. The rearrangement links TRBV6-2 or TRBV6-3 to TRBJ1-2; D unresolved. This CDR3 has 15 residues. Trimming cost V 6 bases and J 2 bases, with 16 bases left between them. In germline, CDR1 is MNHEY, CDR2 SVGEGT. In DNA, the CDR3 is TGTGCCAGCAGGCTCCAAGGGAATCCCAACTATGGCTACACCTTC. Translating gives CASRLQGNPNYGYTF.

The V and J genes are TRBV20-1 and TRBJ2-1; 9 positions match TRBD2. Germline CDR1 and CDR2: DFQATT and SNEGSKA (reference sequence). This CDR3 region has 14 residues. V lost 6 bases and J lost 8; bases outside the gene matches: 11. CDR3 in DNA: TGCAGTGCGGCCCCACTAGCGGGTGGGGATGAGCAGTTCTTC. Translated: CSAAPLAGGDEQFF.

V usage is TRBV20-1 and J usage is TRBJ1-5; 11 nucleotides match TRBD1. This CDR3 is 14 amino acids long. In germline, CDR1 is DFQATT, CDR2 SNEGSKA (reference sequence). V shed 3 bases, J shed 7 bases, and the junction held 5 bases outside the gene matches. The DNA for the CDR3 is TGCAGTGCTAGTTGGACAGGGGGCCTGCAGCCCCAGCATTTT. As protein: CSASWTGGLQPQHF.

The genes are TRBV20-1 and TRBJ1-2, with D perhaps matching TRBD1 (6 bases). The V end lost 6 bases, the J end lost 2 bases, and 16 bases lay between the germline ends. The CDR3 has 14 amino acids. The germline gives CDR1 DFQATT, CDR2 SNEGSKA (reference sequence). The CDR3, as DNA: TGCAGTGCCCGCCCAGGGGACCTCAACTATGGCTACACCTTC. Protein sequence: CSARPGDLNYGYTF.

This clonotype was seen many times. This rearrangement joins TRBV12-3 or TRBV12-4 to TRBJ2-7, with 11 bases lining up with TRBD1. V trimming: 5 bases; J trimming: 7 bases; junction bases outside the gene matches: 10. CDR3 length equals 15 residues. The CDR3 spells CASSNPGQGAGEQYF. CDR3 DNA: TGTGCCAGCAGTAACCCCGGACAGGGGGCGGGTGAGCAGTACTTC.

This clonotype was seen at least ten times. V is TRBV20-1 and J is TRBJ1-1, with D tentatively TRBD1 (5 bases). Germline CDR1 DFQATT, CDR2 SNEGSKA (reference sequence). This CDR3 is 14 amino acids long. Deletions cut 2 bases from V and 1 base from J, with 11 bases between. CDR3 DNA sequence: TGCAGTGCTAGACGGGGCGCAAAGAACACTGAAGCTTTCTTT. Translating gives CSARRGAKNTEAFF.

This clonotype was detected a few times. The chain joins TRBV7-2 to TRBJ1-5; TRBD1 matches 7 bases. V shed 2 bases, J shed 4 bases, and the junction held 5 bases outside the gene matches. The CDR3 length is 15 residues. Looked up from germline, CDR1 is SGHTA and CDR2 is FQGNSA. CDR3 in amino acids: CASSLMTGPNQPQHF. Written as DNA, the CDR3 is TGTGCCAGCAGCTTAATGACAGGGCCAAATCAGCCCCAGCATTTT.

This clonotype showed up many times. V gene TRBV29-1 combines with J gene TRBJ2-1; 12 bases align to TRBD2. Germline values: CDR1 SQVTM, CDR2 ANQGSEA. The CDR3 spans 15 residues. The V and J ends lost 6 bases and 6 bases, in that order; junction bases with no gene match: 9. The CDR3 DNA sequence: TGCAGCGTGCTAGGGACTAGCGGGTTTGGCAATGAGCAGTTCTTC. This sequence encodes CSVLGTSGFGNEQFF.

This clonotype was observed at least ten times. The chain uses TRBV6-1 and TRBJ2-1; weak D call: TRBD2 (6 bases). The germline CDR1 and CDR2 sequences are MNHNS and SASEGT. The CDR3 covers 15 residues. The V end was cut by 7 bases, the J end by 6 bases, with 19 bases between. The CDR3 DNA follows: TGTGCCAGCAATATAGCGCCTGGAGGGTCCAATGAGCAGTTCTTC. This sequence encodes CASNIAPGGSNEQFF.

The rearrangement links TRBV12-3 or TRBV12-4 to TRBJ1-2, with 8 bases that match TRBD1. Germline trimming cut 2 bases from V and 6 bases from J; bases unmatched to any gene: 11. The CDR3 has 16 residues. CDR3 in amino acids: CASSLFRTGRKNGYTF. The DNA for the CDR3 is TGTGCCAGCAGTTTATTTCGGACAGGGAGGAAGAATGGCTACACCTTC.

In its sample, this clonotype was seen many times. CDR3 in DNA: TGCAGTGCTAGACAGGGGGCCGGAGGGCAAGAGACCCAGTACTTC. Translation: CSARQGAGGQETQYF. This chain uses TRBV20-1 with TRBJ2-5; TRBD1 aligns across 8 bases. With V trimmed by 2 bases and J by 2 bases, 7 bases remained unmatched. The CDR3 is 15 residues long. From germline, CDR1 is DFQATT and CDR2 SNEGSKA (reference sequence).